This is a list of T cell receptor beta chains from one sample in a study of T cell changes during pregnancy in multiple sclerosis. Using immunoSEQ multiplex PCR, the repertoire was profiled, and TCRdb retains in-frame clones only, with some absent. The table records around 130,000 clones, 90% to 98% of them present only once. Sequencing used peripheral blood, obtained after pregnancy. Receptors originate from a female donor with multiple sclerosis, enrolled in a pregnancy study. Both conserved end residues are part of each CDR3. A D gene is named only where the DNA matches it firmly. Some rows mark clone size as missing; the rest say once, few, many or name a class of expanded clone.

clone size	J gene	D gene	V gene	CDR3 protein	CDR3 DNA
.	TRBJ2-5	TRBD1	TRBV23-1	CASVTGTGETQYF	TGCGCCAGCGTAACCGGGACAGGGGAGACCCAGTACTTC
.	TRBJ2-7	.	TRBV9	CASSVGNSPYEQYF	TGTGCCAGCAGCGTAGGAAACAGTCCCTACGAGCAGTACTTC
.	TRBJ1-5	.	TRBV30	CAWSVRGTGNQPQHF	TGTGCCTGGAGTGTACGGGGTACGGGGAACCAGCCCCAGCATTTT
.	TRBJ1-5	.	TRBV5-1	CASSLTGNQPQHF	TGCGCCAGCAGCTTAACAGGGAATCAGCCCCAGCATTTT
once	TRBJ2-3	TRBD2	TRBV4-2	CASSQVGWTSGVTDTQYF	TGTGCCAGCAGCCAAGTCGGGTGGACTAGCGGAGTCACAGATACGCAGTATTTT
.	TRBJ2-3	.	TRBV19	CASSVRGPTDTQYF	TGTGCCAGTAGTGTCCGGGGTCCCACAGATACGCAGTATTTT
once	TRBJ1-2	.	TRBV29-1	CSVGGLYPDYGYTF	TGCAGCGTCGGAGGGCTCTACCCGGACTATGGCTACACCTTC
.	TRBJ2-7	TRBD1	TRBV5-1	CASSSNIGTVRAYEQYF	TGCGCCAGCAGCTCGAACATAGGGACAGTACGGGCCTACGAGCAGTACTTC
.	TRBJ2-3	.	TRBV10-3	CAISESTRAQYF	TGTGCCATCAGTGAGTCGACTCGTGCGCAGTATTTT
.	TRBJ1-4	.	TRBV7-9	CASRSRTPPNEKLFF	TGTGCCAGCAGGTCTAGGACTCCGCCTAATGAAAAACTGTTTTTT
.	TRBJ1-5	.	TRBV6-1	CATNPTRPGDQPQHF	TGTGCCACCAACCCCACTCGGCCAGGGGATCAGCCCCAGCATTTT
few	TRBJ1-3	.	TRBV27	CASLLPTAFSGNTIYF	TGTGCCAGCCTACTTCCAACAGCCTTCTCTGGAAACACCATATATTTT
.	TRBJ1-3	.	TRBV10-3	CAISESGLSTGNTIYF	TGTGCCATCAGTGAGTCCGGGTTATCGACTGGAAACACCATATATTTT
.	TRBJ2-5	TRBD2	TRBV28	CASSLSPTASGGAQETQYF	TGTGCCAGCAGTTTATCTCCTACGGCTAGCGGAGGAGCTCAAGAGACCCAGTACTTC
.	TRBJ2-2	TRBD2	TRBV18	CASSPTTSGLRGELFF	TGTGCCAGCTCACCAACGACTAGCGGACTTCGCGGGGAGCTGTTTTTT
.	TRBJ2-7	.	TRBV28	CASSLPPFLYEQYF	TGTGCCAGCAGTTTACCTCCTTTCCTCTACGAGCAGTACTTC
.	TRBJ2-3	.	TRBV18	CASSPRSRGSTDTQYF	TGTGCCAGCTCACCACGGTCCAGGGGAAGCACAGATACGCAGTATTTT
.	TRBJ1-5	.	TRBV27	CASSLQGLLNQPQHF	TGTGCCAGCAGCCTACAGGGTCTTCTTAATCAGCCCCAGCATTTT
.	TRBJ2-7	.	TRBV5-4	CASSFEGDPFYEQYF	TGTGCCAGCAGCTTCGAGGGAGATCCCTTCTACGAGCAGTACTTC
.	TRBJ1-4	.	TRBV7-2	CASSFTRFGSNEKLFF	TGTGCCAGCAGCTTTACTCGGTTCGGGTCTAATGAAAAACTGTTTTTT
.	TRBJ2-5	.	TRBV28	CAYYRGQETQYF	TGTGCCTACTATCGGGGCCAAGAGACCCAGTACTTC
.	TRBJ2-7	TRBD1	TRBV6-1	CASRQGYEQYF	TGTGCCTCTAGACAGGGCTACGAGCAGTACTTC
.	TRBJ2-3	TRBD2	TRBV15	CATSSPIAGAADTQYF	TGTGCCACCAGCAGCCCGATAGCGGGAGCGGCAGATACGCAGTATTTT
.	TRBJ1-2	TRBD1	TRBV9	CASSGQGAGGYTF	TGTGCCAGCAGCGGTCAGGGGGCTGGTGGCTACACCTTC
.	TRBJ2-3	TRBD2	TRBV28	CASSLLAGVRDTQYF	TGTGCCAGCAGCCTACTAGCGGGAGTAAGAGATACGCAGTATTTT
.	TRBJ2-7	TRBD2	TRBV10-3	CAIRLAGGPTYEQYF	TGTGCCATCAGATTAGCGGGAGGACCAACCTACGAGCAGTACTTC
once	TRBJ2-1	.	TRBV27	CASSLLGSRGSEQFF	TGTGCCAGCAGTTTATTGGGTTCCCGTGGGAGTGAGCAGTTCTTC
.	TRBJ2-7	TRBD1	TRBV5-5	CASSLSGTGVFEQYF	TGTGCCAGCAGCTTGAGTGGGACAGGGGTTTTCGAGCAGTACTTC
once	TRBJ1-3	.	TRBV5-1	CASSLDPGAGNTIYF	TGCGCCAGCAGCTTGGATCCAGGGGCTGGAAACACCATATATTTT
.	TRBJ2-2	.	TRBV9	CASSVDGTGELFF	TGTGCCAGCAGCGTAGACGGCACCGGGGAGCTGTTTTTT
.	TRBJ2-3	.	TRBV6-5	CASSYPSGSTDTQYF	TGTGCCAGCAGTTATCCCAGCGGGAGCACAGATACGCAGTATTTT
.	TRBJ1-1	TRBD1	TRBV11-2	CASSFGDRVNTEAFF	TGTGCCAGCAGCTTTGGAGACAGGGTTAACACTGAAGCTTTCTTT
.	TRBJ2-7	TRBD1	TRBV6-1	CASRMGQVEYF	TGTGCCAGCAGGATGGGACAGGTGGAGTACTTC
.	TRBJ2-6	TRBD1	TRBV19	CASSTLKGTASRAGANVLTF	TGTGCCAGTAGTACGCTAAAAGGGACAGCCTCACGGGCTGGGGCCAACGTCCTGACTTTC
.	TRBJ2-2	TRBD1	TRBV27	CASSFDRVMTGELFF	TGTGCCAGCAGTTTCGACAGGGTAATGACCGGGGAGCTGTTTTTT
.	TRBJ1-5	TRBD1	TRBV19	CASTQSGGPQPQHF	TGTGCCAGTACCCAGTCAGGGGGCCCTCAGCCCCAGCATTTT